This TCR beta chain originates from a study of CD8 T cells in Susac syndrome. V dropped 4 bases and J dropped 0 bases, with 19 bases sitting between them. The CDR3 has 18 residues. An input of roughly 0.5 to 1 ug of RNA was subjected to reverse transcription using random hexamers. In TCRdb, the immunoSEQ multiplex PCR reads were re-called with MiXCR into one record per CDR3 protein. Of approximately 100,000 distinct CDR3 sequences in the sample, roughly 95% are singletons; the top ten hold 0.096%. Matching for age and sex applied to the controls, who were healthy donors. The sample taken for sequencing was CD4+ T cells from PBMCs. The chain employs TRBV23-1 and TRBJ2-4; the D call may be TRBD1 or TRBD2 (5 bases each). TRBV23-1 is designated an ORF whose function remains uncertain. The sequence was obtained from a human donor in good health. The CDR3 is CASSRGTLGAIAKNIQYF. DNA of the CDR3: TGCGCCAGCAGTCGGGGGACCCTTGGGGCCATAGCCAAAAACATTCAGTACTTC.